This TCR beta chain came from a study of technical replicates of blood from a handful of donors (dated by TCRdb to about 2017). Library preparation employed the immunoSEQ multiplex PCR assay. Here the immuneACCESS table is served through TCRdb, limited to in-frame sequences with V and J called. Missing clones are a known gap in these copies; in checked studies unresolved V genes cover under half, and the rest lacks a known reason. This sample lists about 63,000 clones; more than 85% were detected once. The ten largest account for under 6.5% of the sample. From its cysteine to its phenylalanine, the CDR3 spans 14 amino acids. Only the CDR3 portion is preserved as DNA: 42 bases, with reading frame beginning at the first base. For this chain, trimming is 8 bases at the V end and 8 bases at the J end, and the number of junction bases without a gene match is 8. Points on this clone: Its specific antigen is unknown. No base quality information exists; no much larger clone differs at one position.

The sequencing sample was made of PBMCs. This receptor chain uses TRBV5-3 and TRBJ1-6; the central 9 bases match TRBD1. TRBV5-3 is marked as an open reading frame, function uncertain. The origin of this receptor is a human donor in good health. Some clones in this sample may be carry-over from other donors' samples. CDR3 region: CASRGQGEDSPLHF. In nucleotide form, the sequence is TGTGCCAGCCGGGGACAGGGCGAGGATTCACCCCTCCACTTT.